This TCR beta chain was sequenced during a study of immune evolution from preneoplasia to lung adenocarcinoma. Study background: HLA loss of heterozygosity: around 6.5% AIS, around 16% MIA, 30% to 35% ADC, none AAH.

Sequencing used immunoSEQ multiplex PCR; TCRdb keeps in-frame clones, though not all of them. The sample lists 4,500 to 5,000 clones, around four fifths occurring once. Study results and limitations: Later-stage lesions seemingly showed higher T cell density and diversity than normal lung.

H&E slides confirmed each diagnosis, reviewed by two pathologists independently. Turning to this clone: What it binds is unknown.

The CDR3 has 13 residues. Germline V gene data show CDR1 as GTSNPN and CDR2 as SVGIG (reference sequence). The ends were cut back, 5 bases at V and 5 bases at J, with 15 bases in the middle. This sequence originates from a person aged 65 to 79 with lung adenocarcinoma. The chain combines TRBV30 with TRBJ1-1; possible D gene TRBD1, 6 bases. Sequenced sample: FFPE minimally invasive lung adenocarcinoma tissue. The CDR3 DNA is TGTGCCTGGGACTTGGGGGCCGGTACTGAAGCTTTCTTT. It encodes CAWDLGAGTEAFF. The variable domain in full, with the rest retrieved from reference TRBV30 and TRBJ1-1, is SQTIHQWPATLVQPVGSPLSLECTVEGTSNPNLYWYRQAAGRGLQLLFYSVGIGQISSEVPQNLSASRPQDRQFILSSKKLLLSDSGFYLCAWDLGAGTEAFFGQGTRLTVV.